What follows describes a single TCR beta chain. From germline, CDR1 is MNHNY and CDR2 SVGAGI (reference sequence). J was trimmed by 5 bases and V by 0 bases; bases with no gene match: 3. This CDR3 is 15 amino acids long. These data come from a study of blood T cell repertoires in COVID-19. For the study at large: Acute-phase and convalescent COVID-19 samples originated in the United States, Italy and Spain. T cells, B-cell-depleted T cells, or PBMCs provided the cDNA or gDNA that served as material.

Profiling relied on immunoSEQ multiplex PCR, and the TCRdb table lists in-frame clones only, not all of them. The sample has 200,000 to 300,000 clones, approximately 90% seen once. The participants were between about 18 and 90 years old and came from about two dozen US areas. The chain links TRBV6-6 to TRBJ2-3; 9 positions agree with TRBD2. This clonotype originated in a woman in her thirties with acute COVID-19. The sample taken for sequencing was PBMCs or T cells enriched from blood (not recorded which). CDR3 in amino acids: CASSYSSGGLDTQYF. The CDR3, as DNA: TGTGCCAGCAGTTACTCTAGCGGGGGACTAGATACGCAGTATTTT.